A single sample gave rise to the 4 T cell receptor beta chains below, sequenced in a study of blood T cell repertoires in COVID-19 (dated by TCRdb to 2020 to 2021). The method behind the library was the immunoSEQ multiplex PCR assay. The table comes from immuneACCESS by way of TCRdb, which keeps in-frame sequences with V and J called. Part of the clones is missing from these tables; in studies checked, under half for an unresolved V gene and the rest for unknown reasons. The sample records 330,000 or so clones, approximately 89% of which are singletons. Of the sample, 3.5% to 4% falls within the top ten clones. Specimen: peripheral blood. The receptors originated from a woman aged 60-75 years with COVID-19, enrolled during active disease.

J is TRBJ2-1 and V is TRBV7-9; TRBD2 agrees at 8 bases. The germline V gene encodes CDR1 SEHNR and CDR2 FQNEAQ (reference sequence). V gave up 4 bases and J gave up 6 bases; unmatched junction bases: 5. CDR3 length equals 14 residues. Here the CDR3 DNA reads TGTGCCAGCAGCTCCGGACTAGCCCGCAATGAGCAGTTCTTC. The encoded protein is CASSSGLARNEQFF.

This clone was counted a few times. The chain is built from TRBV2 and TRBJ1-1; 7 bases are a match to TRBD1. V was pared by 8 bases and J by 4 bases, with 4 bases of the junction left unmatched. This CDR3 has 12 amino acids. In germline, CDR1 is SNHLY, CDR2 FYNNEI. For the CDR3, the DNA is TGTGCCAGCTACAGGGGTGGCACTGAAGCTTTCTTT. It codes for CASYRGGTEAFF.

The chain has TRBV19 and TRBJ2-5; the match to TRBD2 covers 9 bases. Germline V CDR1 and CDR2: LNHDA, SQIVND (reference sequence). V gave up 4 bases and J gave up 5 bases; unmatched junction bases: 8. This CDR3 has 15 amino acids. The CDR3 DNA follows: TGTGCCAGTAGTACCCACGACACTAGCGGGGAGACCCAGTACTTC. It codes for CASSTHDTSGETQYF.

The J gene is TRBJ1-4, the V gene TRBV4-1; TRBD1 matches at 7 bases. With V trimmed by 2 bases and J by 8 bases, 11 bases remained unmatched. The germline V gene has CDR1 MGHRA and CDR2 YSYEKL. CDR3 length: 16 amino acids. As DNA, the CDR3 is TGCGCCAGCAGCCAACCGAGACAGGGATTTGGGGAAAAACTGTTTTTT. Translated, it gives CASSQPRQGFGEKLFF.